Below, one TCR beta chain is given with its context. Its antigen is not known. Healthy bone marrow donors formed the donor group. The CDR3 extends over 16 amino acids. The ends lost 5 bases at V and 7 bases at J; junction bases unmatched: 14. CDR1 is MNHEY and CDR2 is SMNVEV in the germline V gene (reference sequence). Use of 60 Vbeta and 13 Jbeta primers characterized the PCR. In the original processing: As a later analysis found, there were 82 million or so unique TCR beta chains, of which some 10 million were shared. The repertoire was sequenced with immunoSEQ multiplex PCR; TCRdb's copy has only in-frame clones and lacks some. From that table come the V and J calls and clone size; the DNA was used to work out D and trimming. The table gives around 60,000 clones; the top ten clones make up 3.6% of it. These data are taken from a study of cytomegalovirus exposure and HLA in healthy donors. Study-level findings and limits: As a later analysis revealed, the rate of TCR association differed by HLA locus, with DRB1 most and HLA-C fewest. Sequence variants that were highly shared formed a cluster that was likely a sequencing artifact.

The V call is TRBV27, the J call TRBJ1-2; 9 bases match TRBD1. Sequencing was performed on PBMCs. This sequence originates from a woman in her late teens or twenties in good health and CMV-seronegative. The CDR3 sequence: CASSTDQDRGIGGYTF. Here the CDR3 DNA reads TGTGCCAGCAGTACCGACCAGGACAGGGGAATAGGTGGCTACACCTTC.